A single T cell receptor (beta chain) is shown here with its context. Its antigen is undetermined. The CDR3 spans 15 residues. Germline loops: CDR1 SGHVS, CDR2 FNYEAQ. Trimming removed 5 bases from V and 8 bases from J; junction bases left unmatched: 12. This sample was taken from a study of B cell selection in AIRE deficiency. Generated by immunoSEQ multiplex PCR, the TCRdb table keeps only in-frame clones and is missing some. The table has about 25,000 clones, 90% to 97% seen once. Sorting defined conventional CD4 T cells as CD4+CD127+. Study-wide points: Shared Treg sequences were biased toward short CDR3s with few non-templated nucleotide insertions.

The sequenced material came from CD4+CD127+ conventional T cells sorted from PBMCs. The source of this sequence is a human donor in good health. This chain links TRBV7-6 with TRBJ1-2; the match to TRBD1 covers 9 bases. CDR3 in DNA: TGTGCCAGCAGCCTGCAAACCGGGACAGGGAAGGGCTACACCTTC. This sequence encodes CASSLQTGTGKGYTF.